The TCR beta chain under discussion was sequenced for a study of blood T cell repertoires in COVID-19. Study at large: The cDNA or gDNA used as material had been derived from T cells, B-cell-depleted T cells, or PBMCs.

Adults between roughly 18 and 95 years of age took part from 24 US areas. Cohort 3 recovered donors had two negative PCRs, clearance, or symptom resolution. Source study methods: Scientists estimated how many nucleated cells there were by amplifying reference gene primers. Using immunoSEQ multiplex PCR, the repertoire was profiled, and TCRdb retains in-frame clones only, with some absent. That table gives V, J and clone size, and the DNA gave D and trimming. This sample has a few hundred thousand clones, with around 84% found just once. The CDR3 spans 14 residues. CDR1 is SEHNR, CDR2 FQNEAQ, per germline (reference sequence). Unmatched junction bases numbered 2, after V lost 3 bases and J lost 5 bases.

The specimen sequenced was PBMCs or T cells enriched from blood (not recorded which). The sequence was collected from a woman aged 18-35 years who had recovered from COVID-19. V usage is TRBV7-9 and J usage is TRBJ2-1, with 9 bases lining up with TRBD1. DNA of the CDR3: TGTGCCAGCAGCTTTAGGACAGGGGACAATGAGCAGTTCTTC. Translated: CASSFRTGDNEQFF.